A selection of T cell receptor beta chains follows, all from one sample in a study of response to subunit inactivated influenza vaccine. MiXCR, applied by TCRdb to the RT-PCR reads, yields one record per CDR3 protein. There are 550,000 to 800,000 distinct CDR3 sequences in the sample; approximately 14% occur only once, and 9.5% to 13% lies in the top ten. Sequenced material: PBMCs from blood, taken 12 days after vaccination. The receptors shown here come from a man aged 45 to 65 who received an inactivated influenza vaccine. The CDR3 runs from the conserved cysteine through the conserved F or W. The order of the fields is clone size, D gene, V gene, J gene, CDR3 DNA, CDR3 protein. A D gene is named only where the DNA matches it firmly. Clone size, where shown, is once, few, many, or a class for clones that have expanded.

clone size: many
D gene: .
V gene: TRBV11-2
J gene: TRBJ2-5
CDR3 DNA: TGTGCCAGCAGCTTAGACTTACTAGAGGGAGAAGAGACCCAGTACTTC
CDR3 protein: CASSLDLLEGEETQYF

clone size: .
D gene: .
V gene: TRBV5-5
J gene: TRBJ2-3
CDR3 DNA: TGTGCCAGCAGCGTCGGGGGAGGCTCAGATACGCAGTATTTT
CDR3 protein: CASSVGGGSDTQYF

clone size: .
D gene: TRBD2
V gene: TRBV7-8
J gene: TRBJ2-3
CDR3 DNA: TGTGCCTCCGGCGGGGGGCTAACAGATACGCAGTATTTT
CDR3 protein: CASGGGLTDTQYF

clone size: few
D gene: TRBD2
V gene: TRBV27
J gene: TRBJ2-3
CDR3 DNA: TGTGCCAGCAGTTTCCAAGGTTACAGCGGGACGGTGTTAGATACGCAGTATTTT
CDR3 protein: CASSFQGYSGTVLDTQYF

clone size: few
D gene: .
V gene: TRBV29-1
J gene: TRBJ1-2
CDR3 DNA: TGCAGCGTTGTAGGGGTTTATGGCTACACCTTC
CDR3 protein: CSVVGVYGYTF

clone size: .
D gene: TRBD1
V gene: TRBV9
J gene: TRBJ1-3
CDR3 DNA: TGTGCCAGCAGCTACGGGGCAGGGGGTTCAGGGGGAAACACCATATATTTT
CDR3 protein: CASSYGAGGSGGNTIYF

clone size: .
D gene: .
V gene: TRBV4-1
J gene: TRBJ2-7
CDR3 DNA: TGCGCCAGCAGCCAAGAACCGGTCTACGAGCAGTACTTC
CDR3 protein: CASSQEPVYEQYF

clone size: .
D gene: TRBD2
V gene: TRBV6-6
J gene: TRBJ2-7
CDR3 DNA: TGTGCCACCCTAGGACTAGCGGGAGTCGAGCAGTACTTC
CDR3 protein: CATLGLAGVEQYF

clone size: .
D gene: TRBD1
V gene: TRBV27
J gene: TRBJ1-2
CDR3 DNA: TGTGCCAGCAGCAGGACAGGGGGCATTGGCTACACCTTC
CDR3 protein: CASSRTGGIGYTF

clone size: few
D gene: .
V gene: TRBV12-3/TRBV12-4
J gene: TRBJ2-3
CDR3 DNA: TGTGCCAGCAGTTTTGGGGTTGCCACAGATACGCAGTATTTT
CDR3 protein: CASSFGVATDTQYF

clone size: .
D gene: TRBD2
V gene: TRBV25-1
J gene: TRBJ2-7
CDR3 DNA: TGTGCCAGCAGTGAACCTGGGACTACCAGCGAGCAGTACTTC
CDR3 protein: CASSEPGTTSEQYF

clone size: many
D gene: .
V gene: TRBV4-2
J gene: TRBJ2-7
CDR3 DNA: TGTGCCAGCAGCCAAGGTCAAGGCCACGAGCAGTACTTC
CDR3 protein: CASSQGQGHEQYF

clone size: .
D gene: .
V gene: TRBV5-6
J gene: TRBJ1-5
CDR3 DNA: TGTGCCAGCAGCCCCGGGTGGGGGAGCAATCAGCCCCAGCATTTT
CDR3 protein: CASSPGWGSNQPQHF

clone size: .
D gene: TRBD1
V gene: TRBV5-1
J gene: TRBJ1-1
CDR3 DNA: TGCGCCAGCAGCCCCCGGGACAGGGGTATGAACACTGAAGCTTTCTTT
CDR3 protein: CASSPRDRGMNTEAFF

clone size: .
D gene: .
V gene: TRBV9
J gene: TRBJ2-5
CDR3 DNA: TGTGCCAGCAGCGCCAACCTGCAGACCCAGTACTTC
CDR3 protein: CASSANLQTQYF

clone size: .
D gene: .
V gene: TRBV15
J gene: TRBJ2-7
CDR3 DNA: TGTGCCACCAGCAGAGAGGTGTGGTCGGCGGGAACCTACGAGCAGTACTTC
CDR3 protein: CATSREVWSAGTYEQYF

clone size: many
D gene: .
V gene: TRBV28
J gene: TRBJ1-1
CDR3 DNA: TGTGCCAGCAGTTTAACAGGGTTGGCCACTGAAGCTTTCTTT
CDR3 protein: CASSLTGLATEAFF

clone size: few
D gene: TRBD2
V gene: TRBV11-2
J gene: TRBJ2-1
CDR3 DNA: TGTGCCAGCAGCCCACGCCCAGGACTAGGCAATAGTGAGCAGTTCTTC
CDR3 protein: CASSPRPGLGNSEQFF

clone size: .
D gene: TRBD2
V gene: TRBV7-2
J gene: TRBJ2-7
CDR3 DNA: TGTGCCAGCAGCCCGCTGGGAGGACTAGCCTACGAGCAGTACTTC
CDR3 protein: CASSPLGGLAYEQYF

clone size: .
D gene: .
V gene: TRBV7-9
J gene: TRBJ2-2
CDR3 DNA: TGTGCCAGCGGACAGCCGCACACCGGGGAGCTGTTTTTT
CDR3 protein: CASGQPHTGELFF

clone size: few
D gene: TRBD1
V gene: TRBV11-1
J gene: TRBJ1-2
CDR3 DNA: TGTGCCAGCAGCTTGGCGGGTGACAGGGGGCGCTTGTACTATGGCTACACCTTC
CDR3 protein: CASSLAGDRGRLYYGYTF

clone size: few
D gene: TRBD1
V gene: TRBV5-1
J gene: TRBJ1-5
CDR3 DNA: TGCGCCAGCAGCGAGGGGACAGACCATCGCAATCAGCCCCAGCATTTT
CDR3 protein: CASSEGTDHRNQPQHF

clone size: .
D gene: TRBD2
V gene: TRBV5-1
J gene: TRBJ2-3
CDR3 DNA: TGCGCCAGCAGCTTGGAAGGATCCAAACTAGCGGGGGGTAGAGATACGCAGTATTTT
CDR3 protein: CASSLEGSKLAGGRDTQYF

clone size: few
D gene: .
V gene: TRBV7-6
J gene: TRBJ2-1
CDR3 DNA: TGTGCCAGCAGCTTAGCATCAGGGGGGATCTACAATGAGCAGTTCTTC
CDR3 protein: CASSLASGGIYNEQFF

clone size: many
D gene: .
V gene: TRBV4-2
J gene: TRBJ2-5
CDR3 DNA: TGTGCCAGCAGCCAAGATCCTAGCGAAGAGACCCAGTACTTC
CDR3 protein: CASSQDPSEETQYF

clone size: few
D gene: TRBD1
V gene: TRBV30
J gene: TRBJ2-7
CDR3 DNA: TGTGCCTGGAGCCAAGGGGACAGGGGGGCCTACGAGCAGTACTTC
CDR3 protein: CAWSQGDRGAYEQYF

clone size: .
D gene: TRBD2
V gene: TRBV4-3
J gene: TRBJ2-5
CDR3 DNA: TGCGCCAGCAGCCCTGGCGGGAGTACACAAGAGACCCAGTACTTC
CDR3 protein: CASSPGGSTQETQYF

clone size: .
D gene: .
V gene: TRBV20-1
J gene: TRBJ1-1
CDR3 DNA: TGCAGTGCTGGAACAGGGATGAACACTGAAGCTTTCTTT
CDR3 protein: CSAGTGMNTEAFF

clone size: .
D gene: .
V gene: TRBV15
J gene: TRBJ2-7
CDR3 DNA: TGTGCCACCAGCAGAAATCAACGCTACGAGCAGTACTTC
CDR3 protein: CATSRNQRYEQYF

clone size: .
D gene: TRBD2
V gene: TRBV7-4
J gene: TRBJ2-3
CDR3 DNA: TGTGCCAGCAGCCCAGCCGAACTAGCGGGGTCTCCTAGCACAGATACGCAGTATTTT
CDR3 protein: CASSPAELAGSPSTDTQYF

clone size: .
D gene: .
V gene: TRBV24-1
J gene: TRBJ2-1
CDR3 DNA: TGTGCCACCAGTGGACGACTCCAATCCTACAATGAGCAGTTCTTC
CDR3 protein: CATSGRLQSYNEQFF